This entry describes one TCR beta chain. Its target is not known. These data belong to a study of cytotoxic CD8 clonotypes in ibrutinib-treated CLL. Study-level information: In all, about eleven patients were relapsed/refractory, approximately 16 were treatment-naive and about 18 were IGHV unmutated.

The CDR3 length is 13 residues. CDR1 SGHRS and CDR2 YFSETQ come from the germline V gene. The ends were cut back, 7 bases at V and 0 bases at J, with 11 bases in the middle. Assay: immunoSEQ multiplex PCR; the TCRdb copy retains only in-frame clones and omits some. The data hold roughly 300,000 clones, with about 72% observed a single time. Study findings and constraints: A rise in clonality was seen at ibrutinib response, and a fall back toward baseline was seen at progression.

This clonotype originated in a human donor with chronic lymphocytic leukemia. Sequencing used PBMCs, obtained at disease progression, from a patient treated with ibrutinib. The chain employs TRBV5-1 and TRBJ2-7, with D perhaps TRBD1 (6 bases). CDR3 residues: CASRVGGSYEQYF. The CDR3 DNA is TGCGCCAGCCGAGTAGGGGGCTCCTACGAGCAGTACTTC.